These 9 T cell receptor beta chains were all obtained from the same sample, sequenced in a study of blood T cell repertoires in COVID-19. Some clones are missing from TCRdb's copy, which holds only in-frame ones; the method was immunoSEQ multiplex PCR. The sample lists about 140,000 clones, 87% occurring once. Sample: peripheral blood. These TCRs come from a woman between 50 and 59 years old with acute or convalescent COVID-19.

The chain employs TRBV5-6 and TRBJ1-6; TRBD1 might be the D (6 bases). Trimming shortened V by 4 bases and J by 7 bases, and 15 bases separated the two germline ends. The CDR3 runs 15 residues. The germline V gene has CDR1 SGHDT and CDR2 YYEEEE. CDR3 sequence reads: CASSLPTGLNSPLHF. The CDR3 bases are TGTGCCAGCAGCCTGCCAACAGGGTTAAATTCACCCCTCCACTTT.

Of note for this clone: A read error may produce the germline difference seen at one junction end. The chain uses TRBV12-3 or TRBV12-4 and TRBJ1-6, with a tentative D call TRBD1 (6 bases). The CDR3 is made up of 12 amino acids. CDR3 DNA: TGTGCCAGCAGTTTAGAGGGGACACCCCCCCACTTT. It yields the protein CASSLEGTPPHF.

The chain couples TRBV19 to TRBJ2-3; 11 bases are shared with TRBD2. This CDR3 is built from 15 residues. Germline-derived CDR1 and CDR2 are LNHDA and SQIVND (reference sequence). V lost 6 bases, J lost 0 bases, and 2 bases stayed unmatched. The CDR3 bases are TGTGCCAGTAGCGGGACTAGCGGAAGCACAGATACGCAGTATTTT. Amino acids: CASSGTSGSTDTQYF. Filled out from reference TRBV19 and TRBJ2-3, the complete variable domain reads DGGITQSPKYLFRKEGQNVTLSCEQNLNHDAMYWYRQDPGQGLRLIYYSQIVNDFQKGDIAEGYSVSREKKESFPLTVTSAQKNPTAFYLCASSGTSGSTDTQYFGPGTRLTVL.

This sequence joins TRBV28 and TRBJ1-2; TRBD1 aligns across 7 bases. With 2 bases clipped from V and 6 bases from J, the junction kept 3 bases outside the gene matches. Germline V CDR1 and CDR2: MDHEN, SYDVKM. The CDR3 has 13 amino acids. CDR3 loop: CASSLTGEDGYTF. DNA of the CDR3: TGTGCCAGCAGTTTAACAGGGGAGGATGGCTACACCTTC.

V gene TRBV24-1 combines with J gene TRBJ1-1, with D perhaps TRBD1 (5 bases). V was cut by 4 bases and J by 6 bases, with 11 bases left in between. Germline V gene data show CDR1 as KGHDR and CDR2 as SFDVKD. The CDR3 extends over 13 amino acids. As DNA, the CDR3 is TGTGCCACCAGTGAGGGGCTGGCTGCTGAAGCTTTCTTT. As protein: CATSEGLAAEAFF.

The genes are TRBV28 and TRBJ1-4; 9 bases are a match to TRBD1. From germline, CDR1 is MDHEN and CDR2 SYDVKM. J lost 9 bases, V lost 6 bases, and 11 bases had no gene match. The CDR3 consists of 15 residues. The CDR3: CASRPPGQGLKKLFF. In DNA form, the CDR3 reads TGTGCCAGCAGGCCACCGGGACAGGGATTGAAAAAACTGTTTTTT.

This clone was found once. This sequence joins TRBV30 and TRBJ2-3, with D perhaps TRBD2 (6 bases). The V gene lost 4 bases and the J gene lost 5 bases, with 7 bases spanning the gap. The germline V gene has CDR1 GTSNPN and CDR2 SVGIG (reference sequence). This CDR3 comprises 11 residues. CDR3 protein: CAWTGEDTQYF. CDR3 sequence (DNA): TGTGCCTGGACGGGGGAAGATACGCAGTATTTT.

In DNA, the CDR3 is TGTGCCAGCAGCGTAGCTTCCGGGGGACTCTCCTACGAGCAGTACTTC. This encodes CASSVASGGLSYEQYF. The V gene is TRBV9, the J gene TRBJ2-7, with D maybe TRBD2 (6 bases). Per germline, CDR1 SGDLS and CDR2 YYNGEE. The CDR3 contains 16 residues. Trimming removed 0 bases from V and 0 bases from J, with 13 bases in between.

The genes are TRBV18 and TRBJ2-1, with 12 bases matching TRBD2. This CDR3 region has 16 residues. V gave up 4 bases and J gave up 8 bases; unmatched junction bases: 9. Germline V gene lookup returns CDR1 KGHSH and CDR2 LQKENI. The CDR3 spells CASSRTSGKVGDEQFF. DNA of the CDR3: TGTGCCAGCTCACGGACTAGCGGGAAGGTGGGGGATGAGCAGTTCTTC.